This TCR beta chain was identified during a study of siplizumab effects on memory and regulatory T cells. Produced via immunoSEQ multiplex PCR; TCRdb's table is partial and in-frame only. The repertoire holds some 100,000 clones, with over 85% as singletons. The CDR3 is 11 amino acids. Trimming removed 10 bases at V and 8 bases at J, with 14 bases between. Germline loops: CDR1 MNHNS, CDR2 SASEGT. This clone has only a few counts. J is TRBJ1-2 and V is TRBV6-1; D is perhaps TRBD1 (6 bases). The origin of this receptor is a human donor in good health. Sequencing input: CD8+ T cells sorted from blood. This CDR3 reads CATKRGQGYTF. The CDR3 coding sequence is TGTGCCACCAAACGGGGGCAGGGCTACACCTTC.